The clone carrying this T cell receptor beta chain was seen repeatedly, ten times or more. This sample stems from a study of early T cells in non-severe SARS-CoV-2 infection. TCRdb reanalysed the 5' RACE reads using MiXCR and keeps one entry per CDR3 protein. The table lists some 64,000 distinct CDR3 sequences, approximately 13% of them singletons. The source is an adult who was a healthcare worker with PCR-confirmed SARS-CoV-2 infection or an uninfected control (not recorded which). Sequenced sample: whole blood.

CDR3 sequence: CASSRRTSGILDTQYF. DNA for the CDR3: TGTGCCAGCAGCCGACGGACTAGCGGGATTTTGGATACGCAGTATTTT. The gene calls are TRBV5-6 and TRBJ2-3; 12 bases align to TRBD2. Losses at the gene ends were 4 bases for V and 6 bases for J; bases not matched to a gene: 9. The CDR3 contains 16 residues. CDR1 and CDR2 from the germline V gene are SGHDT and YYEEEE.